Shown below are 20 T cell receptor beta chains from a single sample sequenced in a study of regulatory T cells in long-lasting Graves disease. Building of the TCR beta libraries involved iRepertoire HTBI primers and Arm-PCR of CDR3 regions. TCRdb called the multiplex PCR reads again in MiXCR, with one record for every CDR3 protein. The repertoire includes 310,000 or so distinct CDR3 sequences, roughly a fifth of them detected once, and just under 30% sits in the top ten. Regarding time point: persistent/refractory GD, antithyroid drugs over 5 years with positive TRAb. RNA isolated from PBMCs was used to make the TCR library. The source material was peripheral blood mononuclear cells (PBMCs), sampled when the disease was refractory, from a patient treated with antithyroid drugs. Every receptor here comes from a female donor with Graves disease.

At least ten counts were recorded for this clonotype. The V and J genes are TRBV7-2 and TRBJ2-4; 14 nucleotides match TRBD2. Germline lookup yields CDR1 SGHTA and CDR2 FQGNSA. CDR3 size: 21 residues. V was pared by 4 bases and J by 1 base, with 15 bases of the junction left unmatched. The CDR3 spells CASSSPRGTSGGILAKNIQYF. As DNA, the CDR3 is TGTGCCAGCAGCTCACCGAGGGGGACTAGCGGGGGAATCCTGGCCAAAAACATTCAGTACTTC.

V gene TRBV5-1 combines with J gene TRBJ2-2, with D maybe TRBD1 (6 bases). The CDR3 has 15 amino acids. V was clipped by 6 bases and J by 5 bases, with 17 bases between them. The V gene's germline CDR1 is SGHRS and CDR2 YFSETQ. The CDR3 DNA sequence: TGCGCCAGCACTTCAGAACCAACAGGGACCGGGGAGCTGTTTTTT. Protein: CASTSEPTGTGELFF. The full variable domain, with the rest looked up from reference TRBV5-1 and TRBJ2-2, is KAGVTQTPRYLIKTRGQQVTLSCSPISGHRSVSWYQQTPGQGLQFLFEYFSETQRNKGNFPGRFSGRQFSNSRSEMNVSTLELGDSALYLCASTSEPTGTGELFFGEGSRLTVL.

This clonotype was seen repeatedly, ten times or more. V usage is TRBV28 and J usage is TRBJ2-7, with D perhaps being TRBD1 or TRBD2 (5 bases each). Germline V gene sequence: CDR1 MDHEN, CDR2 SYDVKM. This CDR3 spans 17 amino acids. Trimming took off 8 bases at V and 7 bases at J, with 30 bases between the two ends. This CDR3 is CASAEGRQPLIRSEQYF. The CDR3 DNA follows: TGTGCCAGCGCCGAGGGTAGACAGCCGCTAATTCGATCGGAGCAGTACTTC. Together with reference TRBV28 and TRBJ2-7, the CDR3 gives the full variable domain: DVKVTQSSRYLVKRTGEKVFLECVQDMDHENMFWYRQDPGLGLRLIYFSYDVKMKEKGDIPEGYSVSREKKERFSLILESASTNQTSMYLCASAEGRQPLIRSEQYFGPGTRLTVT.

This clonotype has more than one count but fewer than ten. The chain uses TRBV15 and TRBJ2-2; 11 bases map to TRBD2. Germline lookup yields CDR1 LNHNV and CDR2 YYDKDF (reference sequence). J was trimmed by 1 base and V by 3 bases; bases with no gene match: 1. This CDR3 region has 16 residues. The CDR3 DNA reads TGTGCCACCAGCAGCACTAGCGGGGGGAACACCGGGGAGCTGTTTTTT. Residues: CATSSTSGGNTGELFF.

In this sample, this clonotype turned up many times. V and J are TRBV11-2 and TRBJ2-7, with 9 bases aligning to TRBD2. CDR1 SGHAT and CDR2 FQNNGV come from the germline V gene. Germline trimming cut 2 bases from V and 3 bases from J; bases unmatched to any gene: 11. This CDR3 region has 17 residues. CDR3 residues: CASSLSRGRATVYEQYF. CDR3 DNA sequence: TGTGCCAGCAGCTTAAGTCGCGGGAGGGCCACGGTCTACGAGCAGTACTTC.

CDR3 protein: CASRPISSGNTIYF. For the CDR3, the DNA is TGTGCCAGTAGGCCCATCTCGTCTGGAAACACCATATATTTT. The rearrangement links TRBV19 to TRBJ1-3; D not certain. CDR1 and CDR2 (germline): LNHDA, SQIVND (reference sequence). Trimming stripped 6 bases from V and 1 base from J, with 10 bases between. The length of the CDR3 is 14 residues.

This clonotype turned up a few times. J is TRBJ2-5 and V is TRBV6-1; D might be TRBD2 (5 bases). The CDR3 is 13 residues long. Trimming took off 1 base at V and 5 bases at J, with 8 bases between the two ends. Germline loops: CDR1 MNHNS, CDR2 SASEGT. The DNA of the CDR3 is TGTGCCAGCAGTGAAGTCGGGGAGGAGACCCAGTACTTC. Translated, it gives CASSEVGEETQYF.

A few counts support this clonotype. The rearrangement links TRBV18 to TRBJ1-1, with 8 nucleotides matching TRBD1. This CDR3 has 15 residues. Germline V CDR1 and CDR2: KGHSH, LQKENI. J was trimmed by 6 bases and V by 1 base; bases with no gene match: 7. DNA of the CDR3: TGTGCCAGCTCACCACGACAGGGGATGGGCTCTGAAGCTTTCTTT. Amino acids: CASSPRQGMGSEAFF.

This clonotype was detected a few times. J is TRBJ1-6 and V is TRBV4-3; tentatively, D is TRBD1 (6 bases). The germline V gene encodes CDR1 LGHNA and CDR2 YSLEER. V was trimmed by 0 bases and J by 7 bases, leaving 13 bases between them. The CDR3 has 16 residues. CDR3 protein: CASSQDGAGANSPLHF. The CDR3 DNA sequence: TGCGCCAGCAGCCAAGATGGAGCAGGGGCGAATTCACCCCTCCACTTT.

This clonotype was detected ten times or more. This rearrangement joins TRBV27 to TRBJ1-5, with D tentatively TRBD1 (5 bases). V gave up 6 bases and J gave up 4 bases, with 13 bases separating them. Germline CDR1 is MNHEY and CDR2 is SMNVEV (reference sequence). The CDR3 is 14 residues long. CDR3 DNA sequence: TGTGCCAGCAGGGTGGGGACGGGAAATCAGCCCCAGCATTTT. It codes for CASRVGTGNQPQHF.

This clonotype was observed a few times. It may be a read error: a sequence one base away is much more abundant. The chain couples TRBV12-3 or TRBV12-4 to TRBJ1-1; 8 bases agree with TRBD1. Germline trimming cut 5 bases from V and 4 bases from J; bases unmatched to any gene: 3. This CDR3 is 13 amino acids long. The CDR3 here is CASSNDRGTEAFF. In nucleotides, the CDR3 is TGTGCCAGCAGTAACGACAGGGGCACTGAAGCTTTCTTT.

The gene calls are TRBV9 and TRBJ1-1; the match to TRBD1 covers 8 bases. J lost 6 bases, V lost 3 bases, and 7 bases had no gene match. The length of the CDR3 is 14 residues. Germline lookup yields CDR1 SGDLS and CDR2 YYNGEE. CDR3 sequence reads: CASSGRTGRAEAFF. CDR3 DNA sequence: TGTGCCAGCAGCGGAAGGACAGGGAGGGCTGAAGCTTTCTTT. The variable domain in full, with the rest retrieved from reference TRBV9 and TRBJ1-1, is DSGVTQTPKHLITATGQRVTLRCSPRSGDLSVYWYQQSLDQGLQFLIQYYNGEERAKGNILERFSAQQFPDLHSELNLSSLELGDSALYFCASSGRTGRAEAFFGQGTRLTVV.

This clonotype was observed at least ten times. The chain carries TRBV20-1 and TRBJ1-2, with unresolved D. The CDR3 loop spans 13 amino acids. The germline V and J ends were trimmed by 0 bases and 8 bases, with 13 bases remaining between them. Per the germline V gene, CDR1 is DFQATT and CDR2 is SNEGSKA (reference sequence). The CDR3 sequence is CSARDRSLGGYTF. CDR3 nucleotides: TGCAGTGCTAGAGATCGGTCCCTAGGGGGCTACACCTTC.

This clonotype was detected ten times or more. The V call is TRBV30, the J call TRBJ1-5, with 7 bases identical to TRBD1. The CDR3 covers 15 residues. Germline V lookup: CDR1 GTSNPN, CDR2 SVGIG (reference sequence). Unmatched junction bases numbered 8, after V lost 1 base and J lost 5 bases. The CDR3, as DNA: TGTGCCTGGAGTGACAGGGGCCTATACGATCAGCCCCAGCATTTT. Protein sequence: CAWSDRGLYDQPQHF.

The J gene is TRBJ2-3, the V gene TRBV5-1; 8 bases align to TRBD2. V shed 0 bases, J shed 1 base, and the junction held 4 bases outside the gene matches. CDR3 length equals 16 residues. The germline CDR1 and CDR2 sequences are SGHRS and YFSETQ. CDR3 sequence: CASSLEPTSGTDTQYF. The CDR3 nucleotides read TGCGCCAGCAGCTTGGAGCCGACTAGCGGCACAGATACGCAGTATTTT. The full variable domain, with the rest looked up from reference TRBV5-1 and TRBJ2-3, is KAGVTQTPRYLIKTRGQQVTLSCSPISGHRSVSWYQQTPGQGLQFLFEYFSETQRNKGNFPGRFSGRQFSNSRSEMNVSTLELGDSALYLCASSLEPTSGTDTQYFGPGTRLTVL.

This clonotype was observed many times. This chain connects TRBV6-2 or TRBV6-3 to TRBJ1-6; D is undetermined. Deletions cut 2 bases from V and 9 bases from J, with 11 bases between. Per germline, CDR1 MNHEY and CDR2 SVGEGT. The CDR3 is made up of 14 amino acids. CDR3 protein: CASSYGGYPSPLHF. The CDR3 region has the DNA TGTGCCAGCAGTTACGGCGGTTACCCTTCACCCCTCCACTTT.

This clonotype was picked up many times. This chain links TRBV7-6 with TRBJ1-1; a weak D match, TRBD1 (5 bases). This CDR3 is 14 amino acids long. The germline V gene encodes CDR1 SGHVS and CDR2 FNYEAQ. Trimming removed 2 bases at V and 6 bases at J, with 13 bases between. The CDR3 DNA follows: TGTGCCAGCAGCTTAAGGGCAGGGCAGGCTGAAGCTTTCTTT. As protein: CASSLRAGQAEAFF.

This clonotype was seen a few times. V and J are TRBV10-3 and TRBJ1-5; D is unclear. Trimming stripped 2 bases from V and 6 bases from J, with 5 bases between. The CDR3 has 12 amino acids. CDR1 and CDR2 (germline): ENHRY, SYGVKD. DNA of the CDR3: TGTGCCATCAGTGAGGACATTCAGCCCCAGCATTTT. It encodes CAISEDIQPQHF.

The sample holds many counts of this clonotype. The chain has TRBV2 and TRBJ1-4; D not certain. The CDR3 covers 17 residues. Germline V gene lookup returns CDR1 SNHLY and CDR2 FYNNEI. Trimming removed 3 bases from V and 5 bases from J, with 19 bases in between. CDR3 nucleotides: TGTGCCAGCAGTGATTATCGCGGCCGCGGAGAAAATGAAAAACTGTTTTTT. This encodes CASSDYRGRGENEKLFF.

This clonotype was counted between two and nine times. This sequence joins TRBV3-1 and TRBJ2-3; possible D gene TRBD2, 6 bases. In germline, CDR1 is LGHDT, CDR2 YNNKEL (reference sequence). V lost 1 base to trimming and J lost 1 base, with 9 bases between them. The CDR3 runs 15 residues. CDR3 protein: CASSQAGSRTDTQYF. CDR3 sequence (DNA): TGTGCCAGCAGCCAAGCCGGGAGTCGCACAGATACGCAGTATTTT.